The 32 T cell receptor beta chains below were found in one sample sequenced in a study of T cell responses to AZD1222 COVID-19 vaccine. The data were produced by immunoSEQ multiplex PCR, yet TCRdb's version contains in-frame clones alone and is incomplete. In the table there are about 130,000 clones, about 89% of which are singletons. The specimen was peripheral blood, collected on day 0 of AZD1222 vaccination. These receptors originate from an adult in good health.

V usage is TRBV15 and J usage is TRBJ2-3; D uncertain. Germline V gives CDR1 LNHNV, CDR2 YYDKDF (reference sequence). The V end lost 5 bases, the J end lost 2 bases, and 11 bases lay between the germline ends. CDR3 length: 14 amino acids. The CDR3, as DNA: TGTGCCACCAGCCCATCCGGAGTCACAGATACGCAGTATTTT. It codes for CATSPSGVTDTQYF. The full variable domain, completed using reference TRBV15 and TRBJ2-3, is DAMVIQNPRYQVTQFGKPVTLSCSQTLNHNVMYWYQQKSSQAPKLLFHYYDKDFNNEADTPDNFQSRRPNTSFCFLDIRSPGLGDTAMYLCATSPSGVTDTQYFGPGTRLTVL.

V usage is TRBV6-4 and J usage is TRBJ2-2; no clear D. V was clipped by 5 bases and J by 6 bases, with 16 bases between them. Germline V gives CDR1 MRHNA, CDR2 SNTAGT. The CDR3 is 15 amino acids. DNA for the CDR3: TGTGCCAGCAGTCCCGAGATCCAGTGGGCCGGGGAGCTGTTTTTT. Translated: CASSPEIQWAGELFF.

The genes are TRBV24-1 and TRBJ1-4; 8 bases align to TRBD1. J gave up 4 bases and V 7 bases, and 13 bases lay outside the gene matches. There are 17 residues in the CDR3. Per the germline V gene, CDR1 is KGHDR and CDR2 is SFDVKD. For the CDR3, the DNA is TGTGCCACCAGCCAAGCCGGGACAGGAGAGCTTAATGAAAAACTGTTTTTT. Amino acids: CATSQAGTGELNEKLFF.

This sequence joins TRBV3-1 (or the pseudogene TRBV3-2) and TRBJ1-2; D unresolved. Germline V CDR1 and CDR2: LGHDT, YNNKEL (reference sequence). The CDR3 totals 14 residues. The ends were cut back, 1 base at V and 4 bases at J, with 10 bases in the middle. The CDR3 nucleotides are TGTGCCAGCAGCCAAGGAGGCGGTGGCTATGGCTACACCTTC. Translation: CASSQGGGGYGYTF.

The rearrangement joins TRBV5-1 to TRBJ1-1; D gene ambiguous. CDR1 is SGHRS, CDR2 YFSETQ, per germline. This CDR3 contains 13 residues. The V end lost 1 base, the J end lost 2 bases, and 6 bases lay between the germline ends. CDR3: CASSLWVNTEAFF. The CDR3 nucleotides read TGCGCCAGCAGCTTGTGGGTAAACACTGAAGCTTTCTTT. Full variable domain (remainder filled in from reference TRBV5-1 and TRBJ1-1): KAGVTQTPRYLIKTRGQQVTLSCSPISGHRSVSWYQQTPGQGLQFLFEYFSETQRNKGNFPGRFSGRQFSNSRSEMNVSTLELGDSALYLCASSLWVNTEAFFGQGTRLTVV.

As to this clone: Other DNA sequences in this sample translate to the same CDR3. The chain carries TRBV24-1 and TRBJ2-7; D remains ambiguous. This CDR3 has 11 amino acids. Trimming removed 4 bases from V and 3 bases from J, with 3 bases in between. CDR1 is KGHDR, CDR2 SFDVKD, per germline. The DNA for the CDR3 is TGTGCCACCAGTGACCGCTACGAGCAGTACTTC. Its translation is CATSDRYEQYF.

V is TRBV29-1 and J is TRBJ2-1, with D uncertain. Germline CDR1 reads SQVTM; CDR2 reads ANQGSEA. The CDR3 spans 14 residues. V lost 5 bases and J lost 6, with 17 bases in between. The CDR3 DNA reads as TGCAGCGTTCCGGGCCCCTGGACGAGCAATGAGCAGTTCTTC. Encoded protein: CSVPGPWTSNEQFF.

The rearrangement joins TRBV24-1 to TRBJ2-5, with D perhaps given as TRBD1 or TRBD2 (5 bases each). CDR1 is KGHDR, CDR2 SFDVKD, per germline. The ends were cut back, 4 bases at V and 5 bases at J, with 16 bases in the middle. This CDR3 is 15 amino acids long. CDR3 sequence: CATSDPTGTWETQYF. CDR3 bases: TGTGCCACCAGTGACCCTACCGGGACCTGGGAGACCCAGTACTTC.

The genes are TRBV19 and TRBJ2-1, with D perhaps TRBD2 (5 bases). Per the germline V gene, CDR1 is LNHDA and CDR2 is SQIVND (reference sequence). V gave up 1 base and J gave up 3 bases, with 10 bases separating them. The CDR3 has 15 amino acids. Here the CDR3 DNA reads TGTGCCAGTAGTATAGGTCCCACTAGCTACAATGAGCAGTTCTTC. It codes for CASSIGPTSYNEQFF. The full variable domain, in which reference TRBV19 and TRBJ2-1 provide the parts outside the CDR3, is DGGITQSPKYLFRKEGQNVTLSCEQNLNHDAMYWYRQDPGQGLRLIYYSQIVNDFQKGDIAEGYSVSREKKESFPLTVTSAQKNPTAFYLCASSIGPTSYNEQFFGPGTRLTVL.

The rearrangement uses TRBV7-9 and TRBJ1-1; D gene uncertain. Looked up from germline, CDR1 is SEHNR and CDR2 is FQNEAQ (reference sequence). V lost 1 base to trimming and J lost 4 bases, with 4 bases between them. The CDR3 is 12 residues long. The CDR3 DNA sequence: TGTGCCAGCAGCTTAGGGGCCACTGAAGCTTTCTTT. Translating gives CASSLGATEAFF.

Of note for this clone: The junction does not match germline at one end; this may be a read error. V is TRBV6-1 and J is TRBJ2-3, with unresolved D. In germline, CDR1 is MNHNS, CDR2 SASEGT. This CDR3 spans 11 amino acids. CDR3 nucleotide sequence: TGTGCCAGCAGCGAAGCAGATACGCAGTATTTT. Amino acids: CASSEADTQYF.

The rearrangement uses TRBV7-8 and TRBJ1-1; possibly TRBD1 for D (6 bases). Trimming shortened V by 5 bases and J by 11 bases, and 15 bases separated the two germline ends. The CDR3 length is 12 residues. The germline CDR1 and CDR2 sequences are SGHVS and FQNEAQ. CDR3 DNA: TGTGCCAGCAGCGAGGGTCACAGGGCGGCTTTCTTT. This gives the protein CASSEGHRAAFF.

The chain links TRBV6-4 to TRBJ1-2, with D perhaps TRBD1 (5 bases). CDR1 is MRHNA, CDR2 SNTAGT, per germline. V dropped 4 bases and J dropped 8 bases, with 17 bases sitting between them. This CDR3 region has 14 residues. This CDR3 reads CASSGGRGLRGYTF. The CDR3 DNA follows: TGTGCCAGCAGTGGTGGGAGGGGTCTTAGGGGCTACACCTTC.

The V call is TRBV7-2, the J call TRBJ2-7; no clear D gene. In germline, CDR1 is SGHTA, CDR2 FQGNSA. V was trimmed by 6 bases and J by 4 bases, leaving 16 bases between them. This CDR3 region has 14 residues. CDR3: CASSLPARRYEQYF. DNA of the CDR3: TGTGCCAGCAGTTTACCTGCGCGCCGGTACGAGCAGTACTTC.

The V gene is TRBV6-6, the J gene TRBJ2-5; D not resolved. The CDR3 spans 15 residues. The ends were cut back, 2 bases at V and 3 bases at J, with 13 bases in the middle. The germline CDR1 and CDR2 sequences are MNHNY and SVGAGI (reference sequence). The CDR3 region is CASSYAAWVEETQYF. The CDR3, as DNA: TGTGCCAGCAGTTACGCCGCGTGGGTAGAAGAGACCCAGTACTTC.

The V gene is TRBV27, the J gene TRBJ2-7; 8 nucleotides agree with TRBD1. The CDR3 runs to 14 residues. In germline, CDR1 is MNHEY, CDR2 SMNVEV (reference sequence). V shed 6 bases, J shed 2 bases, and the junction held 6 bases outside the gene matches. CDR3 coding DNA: TGTGCCAGCAGGCGCGGACAGGGTCCCTACGAGCAGTACTTC. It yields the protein CASRRGQGPYEQYF.

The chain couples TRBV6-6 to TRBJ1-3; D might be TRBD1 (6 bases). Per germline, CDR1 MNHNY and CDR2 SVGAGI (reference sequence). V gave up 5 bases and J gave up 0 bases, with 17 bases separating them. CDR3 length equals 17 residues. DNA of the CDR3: TGTGCCAGCAGTCGATCCGGGGGGCCCCGCTCTGGAAACACCATATATTTT. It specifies CASSRSGGPRSGNTIYF.

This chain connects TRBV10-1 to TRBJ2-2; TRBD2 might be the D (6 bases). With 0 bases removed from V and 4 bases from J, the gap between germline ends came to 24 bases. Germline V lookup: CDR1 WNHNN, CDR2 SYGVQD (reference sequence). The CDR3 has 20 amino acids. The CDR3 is CASSESPGFTIQGLTGELFF. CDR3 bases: TGCGCCAGCAGTGAGTCTCCTGGATTCACCATTCAGGGACTCACCGGGGAGCTGTTTTTT.

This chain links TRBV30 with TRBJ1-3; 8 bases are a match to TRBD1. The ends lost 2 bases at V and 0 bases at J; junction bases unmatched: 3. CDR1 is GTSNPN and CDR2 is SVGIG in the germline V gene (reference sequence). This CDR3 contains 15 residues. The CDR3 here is CAWSPGQGSGNTIYF. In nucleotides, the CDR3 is TGTGCCTGGAGTCCCGGACAGGGCTCTGGAAACACCATATATTTT.

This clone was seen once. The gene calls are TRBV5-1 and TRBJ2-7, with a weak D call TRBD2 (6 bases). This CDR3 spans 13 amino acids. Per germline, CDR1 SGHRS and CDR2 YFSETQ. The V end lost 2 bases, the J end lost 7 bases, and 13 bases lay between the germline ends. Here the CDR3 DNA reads TGCGCCAGCAGCTTCGACATCCGGGGGGAGCAGTACTTC. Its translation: CASSFDIRGEQYF.

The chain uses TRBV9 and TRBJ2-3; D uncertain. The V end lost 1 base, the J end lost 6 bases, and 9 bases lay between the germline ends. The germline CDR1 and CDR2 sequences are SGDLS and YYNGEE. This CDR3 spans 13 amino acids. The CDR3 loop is CASSVQLEDTQYF. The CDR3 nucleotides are TGTGCCAGCAGCGTACAGCTAGAGGATACGCAGTATTTT.

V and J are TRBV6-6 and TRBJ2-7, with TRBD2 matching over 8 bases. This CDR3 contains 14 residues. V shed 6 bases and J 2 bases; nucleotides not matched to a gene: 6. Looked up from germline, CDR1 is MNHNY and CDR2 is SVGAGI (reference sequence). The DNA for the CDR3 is TGTGCCAGCAGCTATAGCGGGATTGCCTACGAGCAGTACTTC. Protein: CASSYSGIAYEQYF.

CDR3 sequence reads: CASSLYLRLPSDTQYF. CDR3 sequence (DNA): TGTGCCAGCAGTTTATACCTCCGCCTTCCTTCGGATACGCAGTATTTT. This chain joins TRBV27 and TRBJ2-3, with D hard to call. Trimming removed 1 base at V and 6 bases at J, with 17 bases between. The CDR3 sequence is 16 residues long. Germline values: CDR1 MNHEY, CDR2 SMNVEV (reference sequence).

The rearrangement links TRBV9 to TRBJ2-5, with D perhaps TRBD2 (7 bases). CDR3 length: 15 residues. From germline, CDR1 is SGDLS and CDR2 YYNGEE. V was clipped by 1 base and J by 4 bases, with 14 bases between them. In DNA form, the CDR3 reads TGTGCCAGCAGCGTACGGTGGGGGGGCGGAGAGACCCAGTACTTC. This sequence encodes CASSVRWGGGETQYF. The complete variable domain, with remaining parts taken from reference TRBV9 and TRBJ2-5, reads DSGVTQTPKHLITATGQRVTLRCSPRSGDLSVYWYQQSLDQGLQFLIQYYNGEERAKGNILERFSAQQFPDLHSELNLSSLELGDSALYFCASSVRWGGGETQYFGPGTRLLVL.

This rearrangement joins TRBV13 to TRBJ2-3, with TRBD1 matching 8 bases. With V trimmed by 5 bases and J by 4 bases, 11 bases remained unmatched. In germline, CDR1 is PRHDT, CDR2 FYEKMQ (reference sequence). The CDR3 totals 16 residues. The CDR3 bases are TGTGCCAGCAGCCCATGGGCAGGGGGCATTTCAGATACGCAGTATTTT. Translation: CASSPWAGGISDTQYF.

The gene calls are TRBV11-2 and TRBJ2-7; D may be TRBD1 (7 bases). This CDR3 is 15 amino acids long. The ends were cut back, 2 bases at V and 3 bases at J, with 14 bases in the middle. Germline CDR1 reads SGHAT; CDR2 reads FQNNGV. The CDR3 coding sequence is TGTGCCAGCAGCTTACAAACAGGGGACTTCTACGAGCAGTACTTC. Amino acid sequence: CASSLQTGDFYEQYF.

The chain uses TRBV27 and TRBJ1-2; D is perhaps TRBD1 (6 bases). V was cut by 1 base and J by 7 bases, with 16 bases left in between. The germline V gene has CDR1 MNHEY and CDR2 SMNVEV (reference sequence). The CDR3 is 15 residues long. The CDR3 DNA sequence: TGTGCCAGCAGTTTATACTCACGACAGGACGCTGGCTACACCTTC. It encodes CASSLYSRQDAGYTF.

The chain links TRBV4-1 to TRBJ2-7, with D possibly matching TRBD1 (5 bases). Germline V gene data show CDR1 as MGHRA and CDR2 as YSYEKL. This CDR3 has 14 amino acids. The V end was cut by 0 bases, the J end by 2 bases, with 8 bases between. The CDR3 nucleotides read TGCGCCAGCAGCCAAGATGCGACAGCCTACGAGCAGTACTTC. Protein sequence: CASSQDATAYEQYF.

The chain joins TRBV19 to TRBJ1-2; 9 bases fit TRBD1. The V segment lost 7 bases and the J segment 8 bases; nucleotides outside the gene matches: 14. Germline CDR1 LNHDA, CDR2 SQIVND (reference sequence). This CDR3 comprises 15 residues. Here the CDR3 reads CASMAQDRGARGYTF. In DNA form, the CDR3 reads TGTGCCAGTATGGCCCAGGACAGGGGTGCACGAGGCTACACCTTC.

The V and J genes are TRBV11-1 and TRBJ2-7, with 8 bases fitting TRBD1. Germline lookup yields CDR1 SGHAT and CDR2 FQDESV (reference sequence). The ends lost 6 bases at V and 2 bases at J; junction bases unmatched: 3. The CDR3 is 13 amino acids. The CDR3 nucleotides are TGTGCCAGCAGGGACAGGGTCACCTACGAGCAGTACTTC. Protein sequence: CASRDRVTYEQYF.

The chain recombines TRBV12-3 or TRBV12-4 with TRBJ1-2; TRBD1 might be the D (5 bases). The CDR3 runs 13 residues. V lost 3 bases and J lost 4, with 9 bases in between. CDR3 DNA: TGTGCCAGCAGTTTTACCAGGGTCTATGGCTACACCTTC. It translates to CASSFTRVYGYTF.

The CDR3 nucleotides are TGCGCCAGCAGTATAAACACTGAAGCTTTCTTT. Its translation is CASSINTEAFF. The chain combines TRBV10-2 with TRBJ1-1; D is unresolved. The CDR3 is 11 amino acids. Per germline, CDR1 WSHSY and CDR2 SAAADI. The germline V and J ends were trimmed by 5 bases and 2 bases, with 3 bases remaining between them.